This T cell receptor (beta chain) was observed in a study of T cells after yellow fever vaccination (dated by TCRdb to between 2018 and 2021). Notes on the research overall: Libraries from fractions with low cell numbers were prepared with the SMART-Seq v4 Ultra Low Input RNA kit. To follow T-cell clones before and after both primary and booster YFV17D yellow fever vaccination, bulk TCR alpha and beta repertoires underwent longitudinal sequencing. The cohort comprised two healthy male donors, one aged 18 to 30 and one aged 30 to 40 years. Blood was drawn at multiple timepoints before and after primary and secondary immunization, with bulk PBMC replicates and cell subsets isolated. Broader findings and caveats from the paper: Most clones expanded after primary vaccination were re-detected after the booster (about 96% of CD4 and around 86% of CD8), suggesting broad memory maintenance. Because abundant contaminating clonotypes from the bulk population could be contained in FACS-sorted repertoires, computational filtering was required. Only a couple of donors were included in the study, so the extent to which the findings can be generalized is limited. A small share of clonotypes was detected in both CD4 and CD8 compartments, with the overlap likely arising from convergent recombination. The secondary T-cell response was found to be weaker but faster than the primary response, with a peak reached on day 5 rather than on day 15.

About this clonotype itself: Its specific antigen is unknown. Base qualities are not provided; no much larger clone lies one nucleotide away.

V lost 4 bases and J lost 7 bases, and the count of bases not matched to a germline gene is 13. Spanning cysteine to phenylalanine, the CDR3 consists of 16 amino acids. Here the CDR3 DNA is all that survives: 48 bases in frame from base 1. From a lookup of the germline V gene (reference sequence), CDR1 and CDR2 are SGHNT and YYREEE. The sample's treatment or condition label, decoded: live attenuated yellow fever vaccine strain. A standard Ficoll-Paque protocol was used to isolate PBMCs from peripheral blood. Dynabeads CD4 and CD8 positive selection kits were used to isolate the CD4 and CD8 T-cell fractions. TriZol was used to extract RNA from bulk PBMCs, CD4 and CD8 fractions, and dextramer-positive and dextramer-negative fractions. Sequencing took place on an Illumina NovaSeq 6000. TCR cDNA was made using 5'RACE template switching, a step that added a universal primer site and unique molecular identifiers. Priming for cDNA synthesis came from both the TCR alpha and TCR beta constant segments. Two PCR steps were used to amplify libraries, with sample barcodes and sequencing adapters being added in the second step. Sequencing of libraries was done on Illumina HiSeq 2500 (2x100 bp) or NovaSeq (2x150 bp). The authors processed their data as follows. Reads were demultiplexed and collapsed into UMI consensus sequences with MIGEC, and V(D)J alignment was performed with MiXCR. Vaccine-responding clonotypes were identified with edgeR using replicate PBMC samples, with FDR below 0.01 and a log2 fold change above 5 up to day 15 being required. CD4 or CD8 identity was assigned to each bulk clonotype according to whether the clonotype was present at higher abundance in the sequenced CD4 repertoire or the sequenced CD8 repertoire. TCRdb redid the processing of the public reads, applying fastp at Q25 and MiXCR, and retained in-frame beta chains. Rows with a matching CDR3 protein are joined into one entry that keeps the most common DNA and genes. TCRdb, not the original authors, processed these V and J calls. In all, the sample holds roughly 170,000 distinct CDR3 sequences, and around 8.5% of those were seen once. About a third of the sample goes to the ten largest clones.

The clonotype originates from a man aged 18 to 29 who received the YFV17D yellow fever vaccine. The source material was CD8+ T cells sorted from PBMCs, sampled 45 days after the yellow fever booster vaccination. The chain employs TRBV5-4 and TRBJ2-5; 10 bases in between match TRBD2. The nucleotide sequence reads TGTGCCAGCAGCCCATGGCTAGCGGGGGAGGTCGGGACCCAGTACTTC. Its product reads: CASSPWLAGEVGTQYF.